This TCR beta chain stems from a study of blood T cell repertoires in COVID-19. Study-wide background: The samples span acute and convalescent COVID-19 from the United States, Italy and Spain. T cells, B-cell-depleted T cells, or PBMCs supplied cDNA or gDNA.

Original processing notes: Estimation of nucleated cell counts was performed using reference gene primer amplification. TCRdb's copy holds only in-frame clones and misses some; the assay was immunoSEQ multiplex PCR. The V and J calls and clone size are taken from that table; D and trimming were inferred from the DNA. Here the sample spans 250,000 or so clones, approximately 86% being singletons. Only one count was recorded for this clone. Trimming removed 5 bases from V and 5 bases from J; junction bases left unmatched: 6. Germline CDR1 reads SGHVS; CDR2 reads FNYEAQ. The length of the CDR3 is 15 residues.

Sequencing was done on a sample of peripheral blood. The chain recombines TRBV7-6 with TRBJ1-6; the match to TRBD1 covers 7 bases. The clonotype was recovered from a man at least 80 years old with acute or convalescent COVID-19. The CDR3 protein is CASSLDRANNSPLHF. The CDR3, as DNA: TGTGCCAGCAGCCTCGACAGGGCAAATAATTCACCCCTCCACTTT.